The 31 T cell receptor beta chains given below trace back to one sample, sequenced in a study of memory CD4+ T cells and cytomegalovirus serostatus. The sort gate was single viable CD3+CD4+CD8-CD45RO+ cells for memory CD4+ T cells. Assay: immunoSEQ multiplex PCR; the TCRdb copy retains only in-frame clones and omits some. The repertoire consists of about 82,000 clones, with 65% to 85% occurring once and the leading ten covering around 0.77%. Sequenced material: memory CD4+ T cells from blood. The receptors originated from an adult in good health and CMV-seronegative.

The V call is TRBV5-8, the J call TRBJ1-5, with D perhaps matching TRBD1 (5 bases). V was trimmed by 3 bases and J by 0 bases, leaving 10 bases between them. The CDR3 extends over 15 amino acids. CDR1 is SGHTS and CDR2 is YDEGEE in the germline V gene. In DNA, the CDR3 is TGTGCCAGCAGCTGGAGGGGATTTAGCAATCAGCCCCAGCATTTT. Residues: CASSWRGFSNQPQHF.

The chain is built from TRBV18 and TRBJ1-1; no definite D call. Trimming took 0 bases from V and 0 from J, leaving 5 bases between them. Looked up from germline, CDR1 is KGHSH and CDR2 is LQKENI. The CDR3 is 14 amino acids. The CDR3 spells CASSPPKVNTEAFF. CDR3 DNA: TGTGCCAGCTCACCACCGAAGGTGAACACTGAAGCTTTCTTT.

Only a few counts were recorded for this clone. The rearrangement links TRBV19 to TRBJ1-5; 9 bases are shared with TRBD1. Germline-derived CDR1 and CDR2 are LNHDA and SQIVND (reference sequence). V shed 3 bases, J shed 10 bases, and the junction held 7 bases outside the gene matches. The CDR3 contains 14 residues. CDR3 coding DNA: TGTGCCAGTAGTATTTACAGGGGGCGAAGCCCCCAGCATTTT. Encoded protein: CASSIYRGRSPQHF.

The rearrangement uses TRBV29-1 and TRBJ1-4; TRBD1 is a possible D gene (6 bases). The germline gives CDR1 SQVTM, CDR2 ANQGSEA. V lost 7 bases and J lost 8, with 14 bases in between. The CDR3 has 12 amino acids. DNA for the CDR3: TGCAGCGGAAGACAGGAGGGAGAAAAACTGTTTTTT. Protein: CSGRQEGEKLFF.

In this sample, this clone turned up a few times. The J gene is TRBJ1-6, the V gene TRBV6-1; D remains ambiguous. Germline V gene sequence: CDR1 MNHNS, CDR2 SASEGT. This CDR3 has 10 amino acids. V was shortened by 1 base and J by 14 bases, with 3 bases between the two germline ends. CDR3 in amino acids: CASSEGTLHF. In nucleotides, the CDR3 is TGTGCCAGCAGTGAAGGGACCCTCCACTTT.

Only a few counts were recorded for this clone. The chain couples TRBV9 to TRBJ1-1, with D hard to call. Germline lookup yields CDR1 SGDLS and CDR2 YYNGEE. The CDR3 contains 14 residues. The V end lost 2 bases, the J end lost 1 base, and 9 bases lay between the germline ends. In DNA, the CDR3 is TGTGCCAGCAGCGTTCAAGGAGCGAACACTGAAGCTTTCTTT. Amino acid sequence: CASSVQGANTEAFF.

The chain combines TRBV2 with TRBJ1-4; TRBD1 might be the D (6 bases). V lost 7 bases, J lost 8 bases, and 14 bases lay in between. This CDR3 has 13 amino acids. CDR1 and CDR2 (germline): SNHLY, FYNNEI. The CDR3: CASTSGTGEKLFF. CDR3 DNA sequence: TGTGCCAGCACTTCCGGAACAGGGGAAAAACTGTTTTTT. Full variable domain (remainder filled in from reference TRBV2 and TRBJ1-4): EPEVTQTPSHQVTQMGQEVILRCVPISNHLYFYWYRQILGQKVEFLVSFYNNEISEKSEIFDDQFSVERPDGSNFTLKIRSTKLEDSAMYFCASTSGTGEKLFFGSGTQLSVL.

The chain couples TRBV28 to TRBJ1-4; D is ambiguous. The CDR3 spans 15 residues. CDR1 MDHEN and CDR2 SYDVKM come from the germline V gene. Trimming removed 4 bases at V and 3 bases at J, with 12 bases between. The CDR3 spells CASSSAGVPNEKLFF. The CDR3 DNA reads as TGTGCCAGCAGTTCGGCGGGTGTTCCTAATGAAAAACTGTTTTTT. Variable domain in full (rest from reference TRBV28 and TRBJ1-4): DVKVTQSSRYLVKRTGEKVFLECVQDMDHENMFWYRQDPGLGLRLIYFSYDVKMKEKGDIPEGYSVSREKKERFSLILESASTNQTSMYLCASSSAGVPNEKLFFGSGTQLSVL.

J is TRBJ2-2 and V is TRBV4-3; D call uncertain. The CDR3 is 13 amino acids. Trimming removed 1 base from V and 7 bases from J, with 7 bases in between. In germline, CDR1 is LGHNA, CDR2 YSLEER. This CDR3 reads CASSQVLDGELFF. As DNA, the CDR3 is TGCGCCAGCAGCCAAGTTTTAGACGGGGAGCTGTTTTTT.

A few counts support this clone. CDR3 residues: CASSQKEEWESPLHF. In nucleotides, the CDR3 is TGTGCCAGCAGCCAAAAAGAAGAGTGGGAATCACCCCTCCACTTT. The gene calls are TRBV4-2 and TRBJ1-6; no reliable D call. Germline-derived CDR1 and CDR2 are LGHNA and YNFKEQ. The CDR3 totals 15 residues. The germline V and J ends were trimmed by 2 bases and 10 bases, with 15 bases remaining between them.

This rearrangement joins TRBV2 to TRBJ1-5; no clear D. Germline values: CDR1 SNHLY, CDR2 FYNNEI. V was trimmed by 8 bases and J by 4 bases, leaving 12 bases between them. This CDR3 region has 13 residues. Here the CDR3 DNA reads TGTGCCAGCCTGCGACACGAGAATCAGCCCCAGCATTTT. Protein product: CASLRHENQPQHF.

In its sample, this clone was seen once. The chain recombines TRBV4-2 with TRBJ2-7; D is undetermined. The V and J ends lost 1 base and 9 bases respectively, with 10 bases between them. Germline V gene sequence: CDR1 LGHNA, CDR2 YNFKEQ. This CDR3 is built from 12 residues. CDR3 nucleotides: TGTGCCAGCAGCCAAGCCGAAGGCGGGCAGTACTTC. It is translated as CASSQAEGGQYF.

The rearrangement uses TRBV7-2 and TRBJ1-1; 8 positions match TRBD1. CDR3 length: 15 amino acids. With V trimmed by 2 bases and J by 12 bases, 14 bases remained unmatched. CDR1 is SGHTA and CDR2 is FQGNSA in the germline V gene. CDR3 sequence: CASSLNVGVRTGSFF. Here the CDR3 DNA reads TGTGCCAGCAGCTTAAATGTGGGTGTGCGGACAGGGTCTTTCTTT.

Only a few counts were recorded for this clone. The rearrangement links TRBV28 to TRBJ1-6, with D unclear. With 5 bases removed from V and 8 bases from J, the gap between germline ends came to 7 bases. The CDR3 consists of 12 residues. The germline CDR1 and CDR2 sequences are MDHEN and SYDVKM. The CDR3 sequence: CASSLSDSPLHF. The CDR3 bases are TGTGCCAGCAGTCTCAGCGATTCACCCCTCCACTTT.

This clone was counted once. The V gene is TRBV7-2, the J gene TRBJ1-3; no definite D call. Germline CDR1 reads SGHTA; CDR2 reads FQGNSA. The CDR3 is made up of 15 amino acids. The V gene lost 2 bases and the J gene lost 0 bases, with 8 bases spanning the gap. The CDR3 DNA is TGTGCCAGCAGCTTATCCCCTGGCTCTGGAAACACCATATATTTT. Residues: CASSLSPGSGNTIYF.

This rearrangement joins TRBV4-1 to TRBJ2-7; D perhaps matches TRBD2 (5 bases). The CDR3 length is 18 residues. V was trimmed by 0 bases and J by 0 bases, leaving 18 bases between them. The germline V gene encodes CDR1 MGHRA and CDR2 YSYEKL. The CDR3 DNA sequence: TGCGCCAGCAGCCAAGAAGGACCGGGCGCACGGGGCTCCTACGAGCAGTACTTC. It yields the protein CASSQEGPGARGSYEQYF.

The genes are TRBV2 and TRBJ1-5; a weak D match, TRBD1 (5 bases). The CDR3 is 13 residues long. Germline V CDR1 and CDR2: SNHLY, FYNNEI. V lost 8 bases, J lost 7 bases, and 15 bases lay in between. The CDR3 DNA follows: TGTGCCAGCGGGGGGTTGCGCGAACAGCCCCAGCATTTT. Residues: CASGGLREQPQHF.

This chain uses TRBV5-1 with TRBJ1-2; 7 bases agree with TRBD1. Germline trimming cut 4 bases from V and 8 bases from J; bases unmatched to any gene: 11. This CDR3 is built from 14 residues. Germline CDR1 reads SGHRS; CDR2 reads YFSETQ. Here the CDR3 reads CASSLLDRDDGYTF. CDR3 nucleotides: TGCGCCAGCAGCCTCCTAGACAGGGACGACGGCTACACCTTC. Together with reference TRBV5-1 and TRBJ1-2, the CDR3 gives the full variable domain: KAGVTQTPRYLIKTRGQQVTLSCSPISGHRSVSWYQQTPGQGLQFLFEYFSETQRNKGNFPGRFSGRQFSNSRSEMNVSTLELGDSALYLCASSLLDRDDGYTFGSGTRLTVV.

Worth noting for this clone: The junction departs from germline at one end; a sequencing error may be responsible. The chain uses TRBV11-3 and TRBJ1-5; perhaps TRBD1 as D (5 bases). There are 18 residues in the CDR3. Germline CDR1 SGHNT, CDR2 YENEEA. The CDR3: CASSLEFRAGNSNQPQHF. In nucleotides, the CDR3 is TGTGCCAGCAGCCTAGAGTTCAGGGCAGGGAATAGCAATCAGCCCCAGCATTTT. The complete variable domain, with remaining parts taken from reference TRBV11-3 and TRBJ1-5, reads EAGVVQSPRYKIIEKKQPVAFWCNPISGHNTLYWYLQNLGQGPELLIRYENEEAVDDSQLPKDRFSAERLKGVDSTLKIQPAELGDSAVYLCASSLEFRAGNSNQPQHFGDGTRLSIL.

The sample holds many counts of this clone. The chain couples TRBV6-6 to TRBJ1-6, with 7 bases identical to TRBD1. Trimming took 4 bases from V and 9 from J; bases not matched to a gene: 12. The CDR3 covers 16 residues. Germline V CDR1 and CDR2: MNHNY, SVGAGI (reference sequence). CDR3 in amino acids: CASSSRTGGLGSPLHF. The CDR3 DNA is TGTGCCAGCAGTTCCCGGACAGGTGGGTTGGGTTCACCCCTCCACTTT.

V and J are TRBV27 and TRBJ1-2; unclear D gene. The germline V and J ends were trimmed by 0 bases and 6 bases, with 11 bases remaining between them. Germline V gene lookup returns CDR1 MNHEY and CDR2 SMNVEV (reference sequence). CDR3 length: 14 amino acids. The CDR3 loop reads CASSLSALVHGYTF. The DNA of the CDR3 is TGTGCCAGCAGTTTATCGGCCTTAGTCCATGGCTACACCTTC.

The rearrangement links TRBV6-5 to TRBJ2-2; possible D gene TRBD2, 5 bases. Trimming took 5 bases from V and 3 from J, leaving 10 bases between them. The CDR3 is 14 amino acids. Germline V gene sequence: CDR1 MNHEY, CDR2 SVGAGI. Written as DNA, the CDR3 is TGTGCCAGCAGTAGGACTCCATACACCGGGGAGCTGTTTTTT. Its translation: CASSRTPYTGELFF.

This clone counts as medium-sized. The gene calls are TRBV7-9 and TRBJ1-6; D gene ambiguous. The CDR3 totals 14 residues. The V and J ends lost 6 bases and 8 bases respectively, with 14 bases between them. The germline V gene encodes CDR1 SEHNR and CDR2 FQNEAQ (reference sequence). The CDR3 loop reads CASRDRTGDSPLHF. In DNA, the CDR3 is TGTGCCAGCAGAGATAGGACGGGTGATTCACCCCTCCACTTT.

The chain joins TRBV27 to TRBJ2-1; TRBD2 agrees at 10 bases. The V gene end was trimmed by 2 bases and the J gene end by 7 bases; junction bases not matched to a gene: 5. This CDR3 has 15 amino acids. Germline CDR1 reads MNHEY; CDR2 reads SMNVEV (reference sequence). The CDR3 spells CASSLRASGGNEQFF. The DNA for the CDR3 is TGTGCCAGCAGTTTAAGGGCTAGCGGGGGAAATGAGCAGTTCTTC.

V usage is TRBV7-9 and J usage is TRBJ1-3, with D maybe TRBD1 (6 bases). Trimming removed 5 bases at V and 4 bases at J, with 12 bases between. Per germline, CDR1 SEHNR and CDR2 FQNEAQ (reference sequence). The CDR3 totals 14 residues. The CDR3 loop reads CASSQQGLGNTIYF. The CDR3 DNA sequence: TGTGCCAGCAGCCAACAGGGTTTGGGAAACACCATATATTTT. The full variable domain, its missing parts supplied by reference TRBV7-9 and TRBJ1-3, is DTGVSQNPRHKITKRGQNVTFRCDPISEHNRLYWYRQTLGQGPEFLTYFQNEAQLEKSRLLSDRFSAERPKGSFSTLEIQRTEQGDSAMYLCASSQQGLGNTIYFGEGSWLTVV.

V and J are TRBV5-8 and TRBJ2-1, with a possible D match to TRBD2 (6 bases). CDR3 size: 16 residues. Germline V gene sequence: CDR1 SGHTS, CDR2 YDEGEE. The ends were cut back, 4 bases at V and 2 bases at J, with 16 bases in the middle. The CDR3 is CASSKGTGLAYNEQFF. DNA of the CDR3: TGTGCCAGCAGCAAAGGGACGGGACTTGCCTACAATGAGCAGTTCTTC.

This clone occurred a few times. The V and J genes are TRBV7-9 and TRBJ1-6; 11 positions agree with TRBD1. With 5 bases clipped from V and 9 bases from J, the junction kept 3 bases outside the gene matches. This CDR3 contains 14 residues. The V gene's germline CDR1 is SEHNR and CDR2 FQNEAQ (reference sequence). CDR3 protein: CASSRTGGGSPLHF. The CDR3 region has the DNA TGTGCCAGCAGCCGGACAGGGGGCGGTTCACCCCTCCACTTT.

DNA of the CDR3: TGCGCCAGCAGCCAAGGGCATAGCGGGGGGGCGAACACCGGGGAGCTGTTTTTT. The encoded protein is CASSQGHSGGANTGELFF. This chain uses TRBV4-1 with TRBJ2-2, with TRBD2 identical over 11 bases. The CDR3 totals 18 residues. Unmatched junction bases numbered 4, after V lost 1 base and J lost 0 bases. Looked up from germline, CDR1 is MGHRA and CDR2 is YSYEKL.

CDR3 nucleotide sequence: TGCGCCAGTTCAAAGACAGGGGTGGCCGGGGAGCTGTTTTTT. This gives the protein CASSKTGVAGELFF. J is TRBJ2-2 and V is TRBV10-1; TRBD1 agrees at 8 bases. The CDR3 spans 14 residues. V lost 9 bases, J lost 6 bases, and 9 bases stayed unmatched. The germline CDR1 and CDR2 sequences are WNHNN and SYGVQD (reference sequence).

Here the CDR3 DNA reads TGTGCCAGCTCACTGGACAACGGCAATCAGCCCCAGCATTTT. Protein sequence: CASSLDNGNQPQHF. This chain uses TRBV18 with TRBJ1-5; weak D call: TRBD1 (5 bases). V dropped 4 bases and J dropped 2 bases, with 9 bases sitting between them. The CDR3 is made up of 14 amino acids. Germline V CDR1 and CDR2: KGHSH, LQKENI.

To note about this clone: This same CDR3 is encoded by further DNA sequences in the sample. This chain joins TRBV30 and TRBJ1-1; 12 nucleotides align to TRBD1. The CDR3 has 14 amino acids. V shed 2 bases and J 5 bases; nucleotides not matched to a gene: 3. Looked up from germline, CDR1 is GTSNPN and CDR2 is SVGIG (reference sequence). The CDR3: CAWSTGQGATEAFF. CDR3 sequence (DNA): TGTGCCTGGAGTACGGGACAGGGGGCGACTGAAGCTTTCTTT. Full variable domain (remainder filled in from reference TRBV30 and TRBJ1-1): SQTIHQWPATLVQPVGSPLSLECTVEGTSNPNLYWYRQAAGRGLQLLFYSVGIGQISSEVPQNLSASRPQDRQFILSSKKLLLSDSGFYLCAWSTGQGATEAFFGQGTRLTVV.